This T cell receptor (beta chain) was identified in a study of human T cells and chemical hapten exposure. Individual cDNA molecules (in the library) carried attached unique molecular identifiers. TCRdb re-derived calls from the RACE reads in MiXCR, one entry per CDR3 protein. Of 350,000 to 400,000 distinct CDR3 sequences listed, around 6% are singletons. General study findings and limits: Significantly more large CDR3 similarity clusters were formed by expanded TCRs than by controls.

Specified time point: patch test 2, 6 weeks after DPC sensitization. Treatment noted: therapeutic diphenylcyclopropenone sensitization with weekly scalp DPC. The CDR3 totals 13 residues. The junction had 8 bases not matched to a gene; V was cut back by 5 bases and J by 4 bases. The germline V gene encodes CDR1 DFQATT and CDR2 SNEGSKA (reference sequence). This clonotype was observed a few times. The antigen is unknown. The TCR sequence derives from a woman between 18 and 30 years old with alopecia areata. Some clones in this sample may be carry-over from other donors' samples. This material consisted of whole blood, taken in connection with sensitization to the hapten diphenylcyclopropenone (DPC). The chain combines TRBV20-1 with TRBJ2-7; 7 bases line up with TRBD1. DNA for the CDR3: TGCAGTGCTTTGACAGGGATGGGATACGAGCAGTACTTC. Amino acid sequence: CSALTGMGYEQYF.